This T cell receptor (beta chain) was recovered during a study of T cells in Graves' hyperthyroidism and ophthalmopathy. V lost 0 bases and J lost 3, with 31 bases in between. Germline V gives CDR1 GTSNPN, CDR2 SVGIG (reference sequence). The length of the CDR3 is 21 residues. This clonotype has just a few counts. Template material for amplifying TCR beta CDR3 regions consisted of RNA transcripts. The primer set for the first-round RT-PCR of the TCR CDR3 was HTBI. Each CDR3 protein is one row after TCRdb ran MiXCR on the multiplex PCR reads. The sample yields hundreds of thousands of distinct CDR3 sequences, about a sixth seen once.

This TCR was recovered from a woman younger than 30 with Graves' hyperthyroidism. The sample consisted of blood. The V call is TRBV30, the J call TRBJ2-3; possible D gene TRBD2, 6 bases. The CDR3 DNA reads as TGTGCCTGGAGTGTAAGGCGGGGTGACGTCTGGACTACTGCGGCGACAGATACGCAGTATTTT. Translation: CAWSVRRGDVWTTAATDTQYF.